Listed below are T cell receptor beta chains from one sample, sequenced in a study of identical twins. One entry per CDR3 protein results from TCRdb running MiXCR on the 5' RACE reads. In the table there are under 300,000 distinct CDR3 sequences, about 8% of which are singletons. This same sample was also part of a study on yellow fever vaccine responses in identical twins.

The sample comprised CD8+ T cells sorted from blood. These receptors were taken from a woman younger than 35 in good health. The CDR3 runs from the conserved cysteine through the conserved F or W. D genes are given only for firm matches. Only some rows state a clone size, as once, few, many or a class for expanded clones.

clone_size: NA; j_call: TRBJ1-4; d_call: TRBD1; v_call: TRBV2; cdr3_aa: CASSVQRDSGNEKLFF; cdr3_nt: TGTGCCAGCAGCGTACAGCGGGACAGCGGTAATGAAAAACTGTTTTTT
clone_size: many; j_call: TRBJ1-5; d_call: NA; v_call: TRBV12-3/TRBV12-4; cdr3_aa: CASSQEVGDYGNQPQHF; cdr3_nt: TGTGCCAGCAGTCAAGAGGTTGGGGATTACGGCAATCAGCCCCAGCATTTT
clone_size: few; j_call: TRBJ1-5; d_call: TRBD1; v_call: TRBV7-8; cdr3_aa: CASSYRDSSNQPQHF; cdr3_nt: TGTGCCAGCAGCTACCGGGACAGTTCCAATCAGCCCCAGCATTTT
clone_size: many; j_call: TRBJ1-2; d_call: NA; v_call: TRBV4-1; cdr3_aa: CASSQDPEGYTF; cdr3_nt: TGCGCCAGCAGCCAAGACCCTGAGGGCTACACCTTC
clone_size: NA; j_call: TRBJ2-4; d_call: TRBD1; v_call: TRBV27; cdr3_aa: CASTQGEINIQYF; cdr3_nt: TGTGCCAGTACACAGGGGGAAATTAACATTCAGTACTTC
clone_size: NA; j_call: TRBJ2-3; d_call: TRBD1; v_call: TRBV27; cdr3_aa: CASRDQTGDRDTQYF; cdr3_nt: TGTGCCAGCAGAGACCAGACAGGGGACAGGGATACGCAGTATTTT
clone_size: few; j_call: TRBJ2-3; d_call: NA; v_call: TRBV3-1; cdr3_aa: CASSQEIAVGDTQYF; cdr3_nt: TGTGCCAGCAGCCAAGAGATCGCGGTCGGAGATACGCAGTATTTT
clone_size: NA; j_call: TRBJ2-3; d_call: TRBD2; v_call: TRBV28; cdr3_aa: CASSPETSGFTDTQYF; cdr3_nt: TGTGCCAGCAGTCCGGAGACTAGCGGATTCACAGATACGCAGTATTTT
clone_size: NA; j_call: TRBJ2-3; d_call: TRBD2; v_call: TRBV3-1; cdr3_aa: CASSPAGGRDTQYF; cdr3_nt: TGTGCCAGCAGTCCAGCGGGGGGAAGAGATACGCAGTATTTT
clone_size: many; j_call: TRBJ1-1; d_call: NA; v_call: TRBV5-1; cdr3_aa: CASSLSSENTEAFF; cdr3_nt: TGCGCCAGCAGCTTGTCGTCAGAGAACACTGAAGCTTTCTTT
clone_size: few; j_call: TRBJ2-5; d_call: NA; v_call: TRBV24-1; cdr3_aa: CATSESGVGETQYF; cdr3_nt: TGTGCCACGAGCGAGTCCGGGGTTGGTGAGACCCAGTACTTC
clone_size: NA; j_call: TRBJ2-7; d_call: NA; v_call: TRBV4-3; cdr3_aa: CASSQDAGVYEQYF; cdr3_nt: TGCGCCAGCAGCCAAGATGCTGGCGTGTACGAGCAGTACTTC
clone_size: few; j_call: TRBJ1-1; d_call: TRBD1; v_call: TRBV24-1; cdr3_aa: CATSDRTGDTEAFF; cdr3_nt: TGTGCCACCAGTGACAGGACAGGGGACACTGAAGCTTTCTTT
clone_size: few; j_call: TRBJ2-1; d_call: NA; v_call: TRBV28; cdr3_aa: CASSPGFGEQFF; cdr3_nt: TGTGCCAGCAGTCCAGGGTTTGGTGAGCAGTTCTTC
clone_size: NA; j_call: TRBJ2-5; d_call: NA; v_call: TRBV28; cdr3_aa: CASGTRPGPRFLYF; cdr3_nt: TGTGCCAGCGGAACCCGCCCAGGGCCCAGATTTTTATACTTC
clone_size: NA; j_call: TRBJ2-7; d_call: TRBD1; v_call: TRBV6-5; cdr3_aa: CASSYSGTGTGSYEQYF; cdr3_nt: TGTGCCAGCAGTTACTCCGGGACAGGGACCGGCTCCTACGAGCAGTACTTC
clone_size: NA; j_call: TRBJ1-1; d_call: NA; v_call: TRBV19; cdr3_aa: CASSILGTADTEAFF; cdr3_nt: TGTGCCAGTAGTATCCTCGGGACGGCGGACACTGAAGCTTTCTTT
clone_size: few; j_call: TRBJ2-3; d_call: NA; v_call: TRBV15; cdr3_aa: CATSSPGETDTQYF; cdr3_nt: TGTGCCACCAGCAGCCCGGGGGAAACAGATACGCAGTATTTT
clone_size: few; j_call: TRBJ2-7; d_call: NA; v_call: TRBV7-6; cdr3_aa: CASTPTQGSGREQYF; cdr3_nt: TGTGCCAGCACCCCCACTCAGGGAAGCGGTCGCGAGCAGTACTTC
clone_size: many; j_call: TRBJ2-3; d_call: NA; v_call: TRBV7-2; cdr3_aa: CASSLVAEGGTDTQYF; cdr3_nt: TGTGCCAGCAGCTTAGTAGCGGAGGGGGGCACAGATACGCAGTATTTT
clone_size: NA; j_call: TRBJ2-7; d_call: NA; v_call: TRBV7-9; cdr3_aa: CASSPYSGGREQYF; cdr3_nt: TGTGCCAGCAGCCCTTACTCAGGGGGGCGGGAGCAGTACTTC
clone_size: NA; j_call: TRBJ2-7; d_call: TRBD1; v_call: TRBV7-6; cdr3_aa: CASSPRQGVELSYEQYF; cdr3_nt: TGTGCCAGCAGCCCCCGACAGGGGGTCGAATTGTCCTACGAGCAGTACTTC
clone_size: NA; j_call: TRBJ1-1; d_call: NA; v_call: TRBV2; cdr3_aa: CASSEVKNMNTEAFF; cdr3_nt: TGTGCCAGCAGTGAAGTTAAGAACATGAACACTGAAGCTTTCTTT
clone_size: many; j_call: TRBJ2-7; d_call: NA; v_call: TRBV6-4; cdr3_aa: CARGPSTSYEQYF; cdr3_nt: TGTGCCAGGGGCCCTTCGACCTCCTACGAGCAGTACTTC
clone_size: NA; j_call: TRBJ2-1; d_call: NA; v_call: TRBV4-3; cdr3_aa: CASSQDRSYYNEQFF; cdr3_nt: TGCGCCAGCAGCCAAGATCGGAGTTACTACAATGAGCAGTTCTTC
clone_size: many; j_call: TRBJ2-5; d_call: TRBD1; v_call: TRBV11-1; cdr3_aa: CASSPLGTAAHQETQYF; cdr3_nt: TGTGCCAGCAGCCCCCTGGGGACAGCAGCCCACCAAGAGACCCAGTACTTC